Shown below are 13 T cell receptor beta chains from a single sample sequenced in a study of early T cells in non-severe SARS-CoV-2 infection. Each CDR3 protein gets one entry after TCRdb re-called the 5' RACE reads with MiXCR. The table shows about 64,000 distinct CDR3 sequences, with 11% occurring only once. The material sequenced was whole blood, taken at baseline. The receptor set was obtained from an adult who was a healthcare worker with PCR-confirmed SARS-CoV-2 infection or an uninfected control (not recorded which).

This chain links TRBV12-3 or TRBV12-4 with TRBJ2-2; D is unclear. The CDR3 runs to 12 residues. The ends were cut back, 5 bases at V and 4 bases at J, with 5 bases in the middle. In nucleotides, the CDR3 is TGTGCCAGCAGTGCGCCCACCGGGGAGCTGTTTTTT. The encoded protein is CASSAPTGELFF.

The sample holds a few counts of this clonotype. This chain joins TRBV5-1 and TRBJ2-4; the D is unclear. The CDR3 is 16 amino acids. Trimming removed 3 bases at V and 1 base at J, with 14 bases between. Germline V gene data show CDR1 as SGHRS and CDR2 as YFSETQ. CDR3 region: CASSSDGSVAKNIQYF. In DNA form, the CDR3 reads TGCGCCAGCAGCTCCGACGGGTCGGTGGCCAAAAACATTCAGTACTTC. The complete variable domain, with remaining parts taken from reference TRBV5-1 and TRBJ2-4, reads KAGVTQTPRYLIKTRGQQVTLSCSPISGHRSVSWYQQTPGQGLQFLFEYFSETQRNKGNFPGRFSGRQFSNSRSEMNVSTLELGDSALYLCASSSDGSVAKNIQYFGAGTRLSVL.

This clonotype was detected only a few times. This chain connects TRBV5-1 to TRBJ2-4; D may be TRBD1 (8 bases). The V end was cut by 6 bases, the J end by 0 bases, with 22 bases between. The germline CDR1 and CDR2 sequences are SGHRS and YFSETQ. The CDR3 consists of 18 residues. CDR3 nucleotide sequence: TGCGCCAGCACCCCAACAGGGGGGGACGCCCTAGCCAAAAACATTCAGTACTTC. Translated, it gives CASTPTGGDALAKNIQYF.

This chain connects TRBV19 to TRBJ2-7, with D hard to call. Germline assignment: CDR1 LNHDA and CDR2 SQIVND (reference sequence). The CDR3 sequence is 14 residues long. The V end lost 6 bases, the J end lost 4 bases, and 16 bases lay between the germline ends. CDR3 in DNA: TGTGCCAGTAGCCACGTAGACGGACGGTACGAGCAGTACTTC. This codes for CASSHVDGRYEQYF.

This chain connects TRBV6-5 to TRBJ1-2; 8 positions match TRBD1. Looked up from germline, CDR1 is MNHEY and CDR2 is SVGAGI. V was pared by 0 bases and J by 6 bases, with 9 bases of the junction left unmatched. The CDR3 is 16 amino acids. The CDR3 region has the DNA TGTGCCAGCAGTTACTCTTCATCGGTACAGGGGGATGGCTACACCTTC. It encodes CASSYSSSVQGDGYTF.

The rearrangement joins TRBV5-1 to TRBJ2-3; D is perhaps TRBD2 (7 bases). Germline CDR1 is SGHRS and CDR2 is YFSETQ. V lost 1 base and J lost 6, with 12 bases in between. This CDR3 contains 14 residues. The CDR3 loop is CASSLRGGSDTQYF. In DNA form, the CDR3 reads TGCGCCAGCAGCTTGAGGGGGGGATCGGATACGCAGTATTTT.

The genes are TRBV2 and TRBJ1-2; D not resolved. Germline values: CDR1 SNHLY, CDR2 FYNNEI. The CDR3 covers 13 residues. V lost 4 bases and J lost 6, with 12 bases in between. The CDR3: CASSVTREDGYTF. CDR3 nucleotide sequence: TGTGCCAGCAGTGTGACGAGGGAGGATGGCTACACCTTC.

The chain has TRBV29-1 and TRBJ1-4; unclear D gene. V was clipped by 6 bases and J by 0 bases, with 5 bases between them. This CDR3 contains 12 residues. Germline values: CDR1 SQVTM, CDR2 ANQGSEA. CDR3 region: CSVVATNEKLFF. The DNA of the CDR3 is TGCAGCGTGGTTGCAACTAATGAAAAACTGTTTTTT.

This clonotype was seen a handful of times. The chain recombines TRBV7-2 with TRBJ1-2, with unresolved D. V was pared by 5 bases and J by 0 bases, with 13 bases between. CDR1 is SGHTA and CDR2 is FQGNSA in the germline V gene. CDR3 length equals 15 residues. The CDR3 DNA is TGTGCCAGCAGCCCCCGACACTTACCTAACTATGGCTACACCTTC. Amino acids: CASSPRHLPNYGYTF. The variable domain in full, with the rest retrieved from reference TRBV7-2 and TRBJ1-2, is GAGVSQSPSNKVTEKGKDVELRCDPISGHTALYWYRQSLGQGLEFLIYFQGNSAPDKSGLPSDRFSAERTGGSVSTLTIQRTQQEDSAVYLCASSPRHLPNYGYTFGSGTRLTVV.

This clonotype was counted a few times. CDR3 in amino acids: CASSKEGKPTWTGGYEQYF. CDR3 DNA sequence: TGTGCCAGCAGCAAAGAGGGGAAACCGACCTGGACAGGGGGCTACGAGCAGTACTTC. The V and J genes are TRBV21-1 and TRBJ2-7; the table's D call of TRBD1 was not tested on the DNA. TRBV21-1 is a known pseudogene. This CDR3 spans 19 amino acids.

This chain links TRBV19 with TRBJ1-4, with 7 bases aligning to TRBD1. CDR1 is LNHDA and CDR2 is SQIVND in the germline V gene (reference sequence). The V gene end was trimmed by 6 bases and the J gene end by 3 bases; junction bases not matched to a gene: 7. This CDR3 spans 15 amino acids. The CDR3 loop reads CASRSDRAANEKLFF. The DNA for the CDR3 is TGTGCCAGTAGGAGCGACAGGGCTGCTAATGAAAAACTGTTTTTT.

There are a few counts of this clonotype. The CDR3 DNA reads TGTGCCAGCTCACCCGGACGCTACAATGAGCAGTTCTTC. Amino acid sequence: CASSPGRYNEQFF. The chain couples TRBV18 to TRBJ2-1; D call uncertain. V lost 3 bases and J 3 bases, leaving 6 bases between the germline ends. The V gene's germline CDR1 is KGHSH and CDR2 LQKENI. The CDR3 is made up of 13 amino acids.

The chain couples TRBV6-2 or TRBV6-3 to TRBJ1-1, with TRBD1 matching 8 bases. Trimming removed 1 base from V and 4 bases from J; junction bases left unmatched: 5. The V gene's germline CDR1 is MNHEY and CDR2 SVGEGT. The CDR3 runs 15 residues. CDR3 nucleotide sequence: TGTGCCAGCAGTTACTGGGTGACAGGGGCCACTGAAGCTTTCTTT. It codes for CASSYWVTGATEAFF.